These 21 T cell receptor beta chains share one sample of origin, sequenced in a study. TCRdb re-called the 5' RACE reads with MiXCR, one entry per CDR3 protein. The sample comprises some 44,000 distinct CDR3 sequences, 22% of which are singletons, and about 4% rests with the top ten. Treg sorting used a CD4+CD25+CD127-/low gate. Specimen: Tregs sorted from blood. These TCRs come from a female donor with breast cancer.

CDR3 nucleotides: TGTGCCAGAACCACAGGGGCGGGCGTCAAGCAGTTCTTC. Residues: CARTTGAGVKQFF. V usage is TRBV11-2 and J usage is TRBJ2-1; TRBD1 matches at 7 bases. The CDR3 length is 13 residues. The germline V gene encodes CDR1 SGHAT and CDR2 FQNNGV. With V trimmed by 9 bases and J by 11 bases, 13 bases remained unmatched.

The genes are TRBV27 and TRBJ2-7, with a weak D call TRBD1 (6 bases). The CDR3 loop spans 13 amino acids. Trimming shortened V by 6 bases and J by 3 bases, and 12 bases separated the two germline ends. Germline V lookup: CDR1 MNHEY, CDR2 SMNVEV (reference sequence). DNA for the CDR3: TGTGCCAGCAGCACTTTCAGGGGCTACGAGCAGTACTTC. Protein product: CASSTFRGYEQYF.

This clonotype showed up many times. CDR3 in amino acids: CASSLNRDRAEQYF. As DNA, the CDR3 is TGCGCCAGCAGCTTAAACCGGGACAGGGCCGAGCAGTACTTC. V and J are TRBV5-1 and TRBJ2-7, with TRBD1 identical over 9 bases. V dropped 2 bases and J dropped 6; count of bases not matched to a gene: 6. CDR3 length: 14 residues. Germline loops: CDR1 SGHRS, CDR2 YFSETQ. Drawing the rest from reference TRBV5-1 and TRBJ2-7, the complete variable domain is KAGVTQTPRYLIKTRGQQVTLSCSPISGHRSVSWYQQTPGQGLQFLFEYFSETQRNKGNFPGRFSGRQFSNSRSEMNVSTLELGDSALYLCASSLNRDRAEQYFGPGTRLTVT.

This clonotype is judged medium-sized (0.01 to 0.1%). The chain employs TRBV5-1 and TRBJ1-6; no definite D call. CDR3 length: 14 amino acids. The germline CDR1 and CDR2 sequences are SGHRS and YFSETQ. Trimming removed 0 bases from V and 9 bases from J, with 10 bases in between. DNA of the CDR3: TGCGCCAGCAGCTTGGAACAGTATCGTTCACCCCTCCACTTT. Translated, it gives CASSLEQYRSPLHF.

The genes are TRBV27 and TRBJ1-5; D is unclear. This CDR3 comprises 14 residues. In germline, CDR1 is MNHEY, CDR2 SMNVEV (reference sequence). Trimming removed 5 bases from V and 7 bases from J, with 15 bases in between. CDR3: CASSRKVNSQPQHF. CDR3 bases: TGTGCCAGCAGTAGAAAGGTCAATAGCCAGCCCCAGCATTTT.

There are many counts of this clonotype. V usage is TRBV6-1 and J usage is TRBJ2-3; D possibly corresponds to TRBD1 (5 bases). The CDR3 length is 16 residues. The V end lost 2 bases, the J end lost 2 bases, and 14 bases lay between the germline ends. Germline CDR1 is MNHNS and CDR2 is SASEGT. The CDR3 DNA is TGTGCCAGCAGTGAAAGGGGTGGGCGATCCACAGATACGCAGTATTTT. Amino acid sequence: CASSERGGRSTDTQYF.

The chain has TRBV29-1 and TRBJ2-7; TRBD1 aligns across 10 bases. The CDR3 has 13 residues. V lost 6 bases, J lost 2 bases, and 4 bases stayed unmatched. Germline loops: CDR1 SQVTM, CDR2 ANQGSEA. CDR3 loop: CSVPGTGAYEQYF. In nucleotides, the CDR3 is TGCAGCGTGCCCGGGACAGGGGCCTACGAGCAGTACTTC.

Remarks on this clonotype: One end of the junction varies from germline; a read error may be responsible. The V call is TRBV24-1, the J call TRBJ1-5; the D is unclear. The length of the CDR3 is 14 residues. Looked up from germline, CDR1 is KGHDR and CDR2 is SFDVKD. CDR3 DNA sequence: TGTACCACCAGTGATTTCACGGCGAATCAGCCCCAGCATTTT. This translates into CTTSDFTANQPQHF.

Points on this clonotype: With a much larger clone just one base away, this may be a read error. The chain links TRBV7-2 to TRBJ2-2; D is unclear. V was clipped by 5 bases and J by 5 bases, with 12 bases between them. Per the germline V gene, CDR1 is SGHTA and CDR2 is FQGNSA. The CDR3 is 14 residues long. The CDR3 sequence: CASSVVGITGELFF. The CDR3 DNA sequence: TGTGCCAGCAGCGTGGTGGGCATAACCGGGGAGCTGTTTTTT.

V gene TRBV27 combines with J gene TRBJ2-5; D gene ambiguous. The V gene's germline CDR1 is MNHEY and CDR2 SMNVEV (reference sequence). V lost 3 bases and J 2 bases, leaving 7 bases between the germline ends. This CDR3 is 13 amino acids long. CDR3 residues: CASSLSRQETQYF. The CDR3 DNA reads TGTGCCAGCAGTTTGTCCAGACAAGAGACCCAGTACTTC.

A word on this clonotype: A read error is possible here, since a much larger clone lies one base away. This chain joins TRBV5-1 and TRBJ1-2, with 8 nucleotides matching TRBD1. The CDR3 spans 15 residues. The germline CDR1 and CDR2 sequences are SGHRS and YFSETQ. CDR3 in DNA: TGCACCAGCAGCTTGGTACAGGGGGAACGGCACGGCTACACCTTC. It codes for CTSSLVQGERHGYTF.

This sequence joins TRBV5-6 and TRBJ2-7; D is perhaps TRBD2 (6 bases). V lost 4 bases to trimming and J lost 3 bases, with 17 bases between them. The germline V gene encodes CDR1 SGHDT and CDR2 YYEEEE. CDR3 length: 15 amino acids. CDR3 nucleotide sequence: TGTGCCAGCAGCATGCGACTAGGGATCGGCTACGAGCAGTACTTC. Translating it yields CASSMRLGIGYEQYF. The entire variable domain, with the rest obtained from reference TRBV5-6 and TRBJ2-7, is as follows: DAGVTQSPTHLIKTRGQQVTLRCSPKSGHDTVSWYQQALGQGPQFIFQYYEEEERQRGNFPDRFSGHQFPNYSSELNVNALLLGDSALYLCASSMRLGIGYEQYFGPGTRLTVT.

A few counts support this clonotype. CDR3 nucleotide sequence: TGTGCCAGCAGCTTAGTTGAGGGCGGGCAGTTCTTC. Translating gives CASSLVEGGQFF. The chain recombines TRBV7-9 with TRBJ2-1, with D maybe TRBD2 (5 bases). Germline CDR1 SEHNR, CDR2 FQNEAQ (reference sequence). The CDR3 contains 12 residues. The V gene lost 1 base and the J gene lost 12 bases, with 10 bases spanning the gap. Full variable domain (remainder filled in from reference TRBV7-9 and TRBJ2-1): DTGVSQNPRHKITKRGQNVTFRCDPISEHNRLYWYRQTLGQGPEFLTYFQNEAQLEKSRLLSDRFSAERPKGSFSTLEIQRTEQGDSAMYLCASSLVEGGQFFGPGTRLTVL.

Worth noting for this clonotype: Likely a read error: the CDR3 ends without its conserved phenylalanine or tryptophan. This chain uses TRBV6-5 with TRBJ1-1, with TRBD1 matching over 7 bases. The J segment lost 4 bases and the V segment lost 4 bases, leaving 6 bases of the junction unmatched. The CDR3 extends over 14 amino acids. Per the germline V gene, CDR1 is MNHEY and CDR2 is SVGAGI. The CDR3 DNA is TGTGCCAGCAGTTCACAGGGGCGGGGCACTGAAGCTTTCCTT. It is translated as CASSSQGRGTEAFL.

Details on this clonotype: The junction shows a germline mismatch at one end, possibly a read error. V is TRBV7-9 and J is TRBJ2-7, with D tentatively TRBD1 (5 bases). CDR3 length equals 16 residues. CDR1 SEHNR and CDR2 FQNEAQ come from the germline V gene (reference sequence). The CDR3 protein is CTSSFISAGPVYEQYF. In nucleotides, the CDR3 is TGTACCAGCAGCTTTATATCAGCAGGGCCCGTTTACGAGCAGTACTTC.

J is TRBJ2-1 and V is TRBV12-3 or TRBV12-4; 10 bases agree with TRBD2. Trimming cost V 1 base and J 0 bases; bases outside gene matches: 9. The CDR3 has 19 residues. The CDR3 nucleotides read TGTGCCAGCAGTTTAGTTGCACTAGCGGGACCAAGCTCCTACAATGAGCAGTTCTTC. It translates to CASSLVALAGPSSYNEQFF.

A few counts support this clonotype. The CDR3 protein is CASSLEGETEAFF. The CDR3 DNA is TGCGCCAGCAGCTTGGAAGGGGAGACTGAAGCTTTCTTT. V and J are TRBV5-1 and TRBJ1-1; maybe TRBD1 (5 bases). Trimming removed 0 bases at V and 5 bases at J, with 8 bases between. CDR1 is SGHRS and CDR2 is YFSETQ in the germline V gene. There are 13 residues in the CDR3.

Many counts were recorded for this clonotype. V usage is TRBV4-2 and J usage is TRBJ1-4, with 11 nucleotides matching TRBD1. The length of the CDR3 is 15 residues. V trimming: 1 base; J trimming: 8 bases; junction bases outside the gene matches: 3. Germline V CDR1 and CDR2: LGHNA, YNFKEQ. In DNA, the CDR3 is TGTGCCAGCAGCCAAGGCAGGGACAGGGGGGAAAAACTGTTTTTT. Translated, it gives CASSQGRDRGEKLFF.

V is TRBV28 and J is TRBJ2-5; 8 nucleotides align to TRBD2. J was trimmed by 2 bases and V by 6 bases; bases with no gene match: 14. The CDR3 covers 17 residues. Germline CDR1 reads MDHEN; CDR2 reads SYDVKM. The CDR3 bases are TGTGCCAGCAGCCCCCCACTACTAGCGGAATATCAAGAGACCCAGTACTTC. Translated, it gives CASSPPLLAEYQETQYF.

This clonotype was observed at least ten times. J is TRBJ2-7 and V is TRBV27; 11 nucleotides align to TRBD2. The germline V gene encodes CDR1 MNHEY and CDR2 SMNVEV (reference sequence). The CDR3 contains 16 residues. V was clipped by 5 bases and J by 2 bases; unmatched bases: 8. The CDR3 loop reads CASSPMVTSGAYEQYF. The CDR3 bases are TGTGCCAGCAGTCCTATGGTGACTAGCGGGGCCTACGAGCAGTACTTC.

This clonotype was observed many times. The chain recombines TRBV6-5 with TRBJ2-5; 11 bases are shared with TRBD1. V dropped 5 bases and J dropped 4; count of bases not matched to a gene: 6. CDR1 MNHEY and CDR2 SVGAGI come from the germline V gene. The CDR3 sequence is 15 residues long. The chain's CDR3 is CASSRTGGLGETQYF. CDR3 coding DNA: TGTGCCAGCAGTCGGACAGGGGGCCTGGGAGAGACCCAGTACTTC.